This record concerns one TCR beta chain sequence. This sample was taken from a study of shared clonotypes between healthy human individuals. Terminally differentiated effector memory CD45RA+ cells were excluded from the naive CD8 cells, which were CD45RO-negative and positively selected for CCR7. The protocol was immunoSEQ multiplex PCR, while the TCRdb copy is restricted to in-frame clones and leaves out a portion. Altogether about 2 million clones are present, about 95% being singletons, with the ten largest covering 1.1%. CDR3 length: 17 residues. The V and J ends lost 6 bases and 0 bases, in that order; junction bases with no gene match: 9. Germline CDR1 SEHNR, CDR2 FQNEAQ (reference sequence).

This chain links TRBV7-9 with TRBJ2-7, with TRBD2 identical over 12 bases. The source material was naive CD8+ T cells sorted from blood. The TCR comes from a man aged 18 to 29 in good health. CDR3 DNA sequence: TGTGCCAGCAGGTCGACTAGCGGGAGTCGGAGCTCCTACGAGCAGTACTTC. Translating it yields CASRSTSGSRSSYEQYF.